The rows below give T cell receptor beta chains drawn from one sample of a study of molecular identifiers for immune sequencing clone quantification. TCRdb itself ran the PCR reads through MiXCR, one entry per CDR3 protein. The data contain about 640,000 distinct CDR3 sequences, roughly 21% of them singletons. What was sequenced was naive CD8+ T cells from blood, with Jurkat cell RNA spiked in. All receptors derive from a human donor in good health. Some libraries in this study had Jurkat cell RNA spiked in. Each CDR3 is given without its conserved first and last residue. Fields, in order: clone size, V gene, CDR3 protein. Not all rows give a size; the values are once, few, many and, for expanded clones, a class.

many	TRBV2	ASSEARLAGIDTQY
many	TRBV3-1	ASSQVRVERGPPYNEQF
few	TRBV4-2	ASSQAGPGLVGNEQF
many	TRBV28	ASLPRQGFTEAF
-	TRBV28	ASSLQIELPSGSLDGELF
many	TRBV29-1	SVDGTSGINEQF
-	TRBV30	AWDTGTGLVFTEAF
many	TRBV27	ASSFYGTNTEAF
many	TRBV30	AWSASGSYEQY
-	TRBV27	ASSPSRSSSYNEPF
many	TRBV14	ASSRGLAAAYEQY
many	TRBV7-9	ASNLPLGEDTEAF
-	TRBV2	ASSEFRESTDTQY
few	TRBV2	ASSEALLAGGPFEQY
many	TRBV6-2/TRBV6-3	ASSYGVSESEGYT
many	TRBV6-5	ASSYSGGVQETQY
many	TRBV7-6	ASSLRENTGELF
once	TRBV29-1	SVGASTSGGVYNEQF
many	TRBV7-2	ASSLVDRGVTQPQH
-	TRBV6-2/TRBV6-3	ASSGGQFSYPYEQY
few	TRBV27	ASSLVDMNTEAF
few	TRBV5-6	ASSLVSFGGNIQY
many	TRBV7-2	ASSLGVRGTSTDTQY
-	TRBV12-3/TRBV12-4	ASSFNRYNEQF
-	TRBV11-3	ASSSSGTSGADTQY
-	TRBV28	ASSFCNNEQF
many	TRBV30	AWSGDSENTEAF
many	TRBV6-2/TRBV6-3	ASTLSLMNQPQH
many	TRBV20-1	SASTSGGAGTQY
-	TRBV9	ASSVGGAEQETQY
many	TRBV7-7	ASSLYAGRAEETQY
few	TRBV2	ASSVEDSAETQY
-	TRBV7-3	ASSLIPDGDKF
many	TRBV2	ASRTHPIPDTEAF
many	TRBV20-1	SARDNKGGVSGNTIY
-	TRBV19	ASSFSGGRSYNEQF
many	TRBV7-8	ASSSNYQETQY
-	TRBV30	AWSYGYEQY
-	TRBV5-5	ASSLGGFDSPLH
-	TRBV20-1	SARDLQGYT
few	TRBV27	ASSSLQGARQPQH
many	TRBV20-1	SAMIGYEQY
many	TRBV12-3/TRBV12-4	ASSFAGGQAPDTQY
many	TRBV9	ASSYGGGMSQPQH
many	TRBV7-9	ASSPKESTEAF
many	TRBV9	ASSLEGLSHNEQY
many	TRBV9	ASSKPTRRAGGDTGELF